This T cell receptor (beta chain) originates from a study of CD8+CD57+ T cells in acquired aplastic anemia. At the level of the study: Mean yield of DNA from sorted CD4+ and CD8+ cells was 3 to 3.5 ug. Broader study findings: With respect to CD8+ Simpson's diversity, patients and controls did not differ significantly. Between patients and controls, around 31 CD8+ CDR3 sequences were found in common.

Researchers used genomic DNA as the template to profile TCR beta VDJ and CDR3. In TCRdb, the reads were re-called with MiXCR into one record per CDR3 protein. This table holds approximately 150,000 distinct CDR3 sequences, roughly two thirds found once. Only patients with CD8+CD57+ cell expansion on flow cytometry were chosen for sequencing. The enrolled patients all had severe acquired aplastic anemia. Between the trimmed V and J ends, which lost 3 bases and 3 bases, there was a span of 11 bases. The germline CDR1 and CDR2 sequences are LNHDA and SQIVND (reference sequence). CDR3 length: 14 amino acids. On this clonotype: Its antigen is currently unknown.

The chain is built from TRBV19 and TRBJ1-1; D perhaps matches TRBD1 (6 bases). The sequenced sample consisted of sorted CD4+, CD8+, or CD8+CD57+ T cells (not recorded which) from PBMCs. The TCR sequence derives from a human donor with aplastic anemia. Here the CDR3 reads CASSMAGADTEAFF. The CDR3 DNA follows: TGTGCCAGTAGTATGGCAGGGGCGGACACTGAAGCTTTCTTT. Filled out from reference TRBV19 and TRBJ1-1, the complete variable domain reads DGGITQSPKYLFRKEGQNVTLSCEQNLNHDAMYWYRQDPGQGLRLIYYSQIVNDFQKGDIAEGYSVSREKKESFPLTVTSAQKNPTAFYLCASSMAGADTEAFFGQGTRLTVV.